This T cell receptor beta chain derives from a study of T-cell memory formation after mild COVID-19. On this clonotype itself: What it recognizes is unknown.

The V gene lost 3 bases and the J gene lost 4 bases, with 4 bases spanning the gap. The CDR3 spans 13 residues. 5'RACE primed from the constant segment yielded TCR alpha and TCR beta cDNA libraries bearing sample barcodes and UMIs. Each CDR3 protein gets one entry after TCRdb re-called the 5' RACE reads with MiXCR. The data show about 200,000 distinct CDR3 sequences, with 16% seen just once and more than 2% held by the top ten. Study results and limitations: Contracting CD4+ clones were located mainly in CM and EM, and CD8+ clones in EMRA. There were some responding clones in pre-infection memory, which suggested that cross-reactive memory had joined.

This clonotype originated in an adult woman who had mild COVID-19 (a few samples of this study predate the infection). Cell type and time point are not known. The specimen was PBMCs or a T cell subset sorted from them (not recorded which). The J gene is TRBJ2-6, the V gene TRBV12-3 or TRBV12-4; the D is unclear. The CDR3 sequence is CASSLDGANVLTF. For the CDR3, the DNA is TGTGCCAGCAGTTTGGACGGGGCCAACGTCCTGACTTTC.